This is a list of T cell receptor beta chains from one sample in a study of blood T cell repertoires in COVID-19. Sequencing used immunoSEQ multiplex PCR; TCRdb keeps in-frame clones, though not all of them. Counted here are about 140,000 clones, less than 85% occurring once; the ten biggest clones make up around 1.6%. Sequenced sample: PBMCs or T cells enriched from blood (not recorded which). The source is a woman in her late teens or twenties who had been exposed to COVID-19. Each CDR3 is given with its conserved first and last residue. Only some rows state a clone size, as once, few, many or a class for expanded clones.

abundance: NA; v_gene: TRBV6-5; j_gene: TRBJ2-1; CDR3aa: CASIRLAGGHEQFF
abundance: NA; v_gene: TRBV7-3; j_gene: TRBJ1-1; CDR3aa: CASSKTGGPDTEAFF
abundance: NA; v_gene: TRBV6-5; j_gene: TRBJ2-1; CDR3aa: CASSPGRLAEFF
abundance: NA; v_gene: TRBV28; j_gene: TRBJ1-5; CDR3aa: CASSLTPPFSTSNQPQHF
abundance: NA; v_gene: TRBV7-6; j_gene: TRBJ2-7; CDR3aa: CASSLWDSGGNEQYF
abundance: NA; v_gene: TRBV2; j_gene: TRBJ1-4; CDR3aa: CASDYAGKLFF
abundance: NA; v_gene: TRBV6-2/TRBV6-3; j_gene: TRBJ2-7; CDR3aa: CASSDDRSGNF
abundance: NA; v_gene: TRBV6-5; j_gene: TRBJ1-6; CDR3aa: CASSYSGGDNSPLHF
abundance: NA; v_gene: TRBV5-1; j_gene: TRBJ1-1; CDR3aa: CASSLFGTGGGDTEAFF
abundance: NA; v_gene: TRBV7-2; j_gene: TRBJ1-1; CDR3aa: CASSARQGLGTEAFF
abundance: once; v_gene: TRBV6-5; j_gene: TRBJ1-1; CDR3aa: CASRRTGAGTEAFF
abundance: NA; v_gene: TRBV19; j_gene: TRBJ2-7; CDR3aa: CASRTGVDEQYF
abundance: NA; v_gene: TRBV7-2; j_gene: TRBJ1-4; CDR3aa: CASSTREGNEKLFF
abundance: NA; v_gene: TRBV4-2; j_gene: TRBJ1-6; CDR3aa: CASSPGQGNSPLHF
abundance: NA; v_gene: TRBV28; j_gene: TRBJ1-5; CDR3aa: CASSSDRDYQPQHF
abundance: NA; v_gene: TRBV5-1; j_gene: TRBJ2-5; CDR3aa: CASSPRTLQETQYF
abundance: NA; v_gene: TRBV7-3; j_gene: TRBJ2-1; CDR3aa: CASSLTASGYNEQFF
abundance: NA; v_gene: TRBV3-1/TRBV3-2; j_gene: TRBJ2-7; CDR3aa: CASSSRGPLYF
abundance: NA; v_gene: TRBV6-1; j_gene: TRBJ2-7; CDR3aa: CASSESGEGEQYF
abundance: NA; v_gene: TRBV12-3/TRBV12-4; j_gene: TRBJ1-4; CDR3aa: CASSLQGNEKLFF
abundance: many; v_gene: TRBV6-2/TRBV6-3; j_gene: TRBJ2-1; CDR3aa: CASSYSRVKGNEQFF